This TCR beta chain was profiled in a study of T cell responses to AZD1222 COVID-19 vaccine. Produced via immunoSEQ multiplex PCR; TCRdb's table is partial and in-frame only. Of 90,000 to 150,000 clones in the sample, about nine tenths are singletons; the top ten hold around 2.6%. Combined were second doses at about 4 or about 12 weeks. Study-level points and caveats: There were mostly white British donors and more females than males, and clonal diversity was possibly underestimated. Compared with day 0, the breadth and depth of the Spike-specific TCR repertoire rose significantly after two doses of AZD1222.

Trimming left V 1 base short and J 8 bases short, with 14 bases between. The CDR3 has 14 residues. Germline CDR1 and CDR2: SEHNR and FQNEAQ (reference sequence). The table lists this clone with a few counts. The antigen is not known. This specimen was peripheral blood, taken 28 days after the second AZD1222 dose. The chain links TRBV7-9 to TRBJ1-1; perhaps TRBD1 as D (5 bases). The clonotype originates from an adult who received the AZD1222 COVID-19 vaccine. Here the CDR3 DNA reads TGTGCCAGCAGCTTAGAGGCAGGGAGCAGCGAAGCTTTCTTT. Translated: CASSLEAGSSEAFF.